Listed below are T cell receptor beta chains from one sample, sequenced in a study of cytomegalovirus exposure and HLA in healthy donors. This table comes from immunoSEQ multiplex PCR, and its TCRdb copy is limited to in-frame clones, with some not included. The sample yields about 200,000 clones, around four fifths seen once. The specimen was PBMCs. Receptor source: a man aged 35 to 55 in good health and CMV-seropositive. CDR3s include the opening cysteine and the closing phenylalanine or tryptophan. D genes are given only for firm matches. Size tells how often a clone was seen (once, few, many) or the class of an expanded clone, and some rows leave it out.

d_call	cdr3_length	clone_size	v_call	j_call	cdr3_aa	cdr3_nt
NA	15	NA	TRBV5-8	TRBJ2-6	CASSMTATGANVLTF	TGTGCCAGCAGCATGACAGCTACTGGGGCCAACGTCCTGACTTTC
NA	15	few	TRBV19	TRBJ1-5	CASSIEGDGNQPQHF	TGTGCCAGTAGTATCGAGGGAGACGGCAATCAGCCCCAGCATTTT
TRBD1	15	once	TRBV5-6	TRBJ1-5	CASSMDRGANQPQHF	TGTGCCAGCAGCATGGACAGGGGGGCCAATCAGCCCCAGCATTTT
TRBD1	14	NA	TRBV5-6	TRBJ1-2	CASSSTGTDYGYTF	TGTGCCAGCAGCTCAACCGGGACAGACTATGGCTACACCTTC
NA	13	NA	TRBV29-1	TRBJ1-1	CSVAQSRATEAFF	TGCAGCGTTGCACAGAGCAGGGCCACTGAAGCTTTCTTT
NA	14	NA	TRBV7-9	TRBJ2-3	CASSLSTGTDTQYF	TGTGCCAGCAGCTTATCGACAGGCACAGATACGCAGTATTTT
TRBD2	14	NA	TRBV28	TRBJ2-6	CASWEGSGANVLTF	TGTGCCAGCTGGGAGGGATCTGGGGCCAACGTCCTGACTTTC
NA	17	NA	TRBV9	TRBJ2-5	CASSVGLAVVGGETQYF	TGTGCCAGCAGCGTAGGTCTGGCGGTTGTGGGTGGAGAGACCCAGTACTTC
TRBD2	15	NA	TRBV7-9	TRBJ2-1	CASSPTSGSYNEQFF	TGTGCCAGCAGCCCGACTAGCGGTTCCTACAATGAGCAGTTCTTC
TRBD1	16	NA	TRBV19	TRBJ2-2	CASSIRDRGGTGELFF	TGTGCCAGTAGTATTCGAGACAGGGGTGGCACCGGGGAGCTGTTTTTT
NA	14	NA	TRBV12-5	TRBJ1-5	CARNSLYSNQPQHF	TGTGCTAGAAATAGCCTTTATAGCAATCAGCCCCAGCATTTT